These 4 T cell receptor beta chains were sequenced from one sample in a study of T-cell reconstitution after alpha-beta-depleted transplantation in children. Preparation of the TCRbeta library involved a method that used unique molecular identifiers. One entry per CDR3 protein results from TCRdb running MiXCR on the PCR reads. The sample records around 530,000 distinct CDR3 sequences, less than 35% being singletons. The starting material was PBMCs from the stem cell graft donor, obtained from the stem cell graft. Receptor source: a human donor who donated a stem cell graft to a child with aplastic anemia.

The gene calls are TRBV7-2 and TRBJ2-3; 8 nucleotides match TRBD2. The V and J ends lost 11 bases and 5 bases, in that order; junction bases with no gene match: 6. Looked up from germline, CDR1 is SGHTA and CDR2 is FQGNSA. This CDR3 is 12 amino acids long. CDR3 DNA sequence: TGTGCCGGCAATCGGGGGGGAGATACGCAGTATTTT. Its translation is CAGNRGGDTQYF.

The V gene is TRBV5-8, the J gene TRBJ1-5; 8 bases align to TRBD1. This CDR3 has 17 amino acids. CDR1 is SGHTS, CDR2 YDEGEE, per germline. V trimming: 2 bases; J trimming: 2 bases; junction bases outside the gene matches: 9. CDR3 bases: TGTGCCAGCAGCTTTTTTACAGGGGGAGAGGGCAATCAGCCCCAGCATTTT. As protein: CASSFFTGGEGNQPQHF.

The J gene is TRBJ2-1, the V gene TRBV30; D may be TRBD1 (8 bases). V was cut by 5 bases and J by 5 bases, with 13 bases left in between. Germline assignment: CDR1 GTSNPN and CDR2 SVGIG (reference sequence). The CDR3 is made up of 13 amino acids. Written as DNA, the CDR3 is TGTGCCTGGGACAGGGGAGGGCACAATGAGCAGTTCTTC. Protein sequence: CAWDRGGHNEQFF.

V is TRBV11-3 and J is TRBJ2-1; D uncertain. Trimming removed 4 bases from V and 5 bases from J, with 18 bases in between. Germline CDR1 and CDR2: SGHNT and YENEEA. There are 16 residues in the CDR3. CDR3 amino acids: CASSSLDSTPNNEQFF. The CDR3 DNA is TGTGCCAGCAGCTCCCTCGACTCCACGCCAAACAATGAGCAGTTCTTC.